This is a list of T cell receptor beta chains from one sample in a study of T cell responses to AZD1222 COVID-19 vaccine. TCRdb's table, derived via immunoSEQ multiplex PCR, lists solely in-frame clones and lacks some. The table lists more than 95,000 clones, nearly 95% of them singletons, with 5% in the top ten. Specimen: peripheral blood, collected on day 0 of AZD1222 vaccination. The receptor source for this set is an adult in good health. The CDR3 runs from the conserved cysteine through the conserved F or W. A D gene is named only where the DNA matches it firmly. Expanded clones get a size class; other rows say once, few or many, or leave the size out.

clone size: .
D gene: .
J gene: TRBJ1-4
V gene: TRBV19
CDR3 DNA: TGTGCCAGTAGTACCGGGCCATCAACTAATGAAAAACTGTTTTTT
CDR3 protein: CASSTGPSTNEKLFF

clone size: once
D gene: TRBD1
J gene: TRBJ2-2
V gene: TRBV24-1
CDR3 DNA: TGTGCCACCAGGGGACAGGGAGTCTCCGGGGAGCTGTTTTTT
CDR3 protein: CATRGQGVSGELFF

clone size: .
D gene: TRBD1
J gene: TRBJ1-6
V gene: TRBV2
CDR3 DNA: TGTGCCAGCACCTCTCGTGGACAGGGTGTCTCACCCCTCCACTTT
CDR3 protein: CASTSRGQGVSPLHF

clone size: .
D gene: .
J gene: TRBJ1-6
V gene: TRBV11-2
CDR3 DNA: TGTGCCAGCAGCCAAACTCCGGGACGAAATAATTCACCCCTCCACTTT
CDR3 protein: CASSQTPGRNNSPLHF

clone size: .
D gene: TRBD2
J gene: TRBJ2-3
V gene: TRBV2
CDR3 DNA: TGTGCCAGCAGTGAAACTCTAGCGGGAAGCACAGATACGCAGTATTTT
CDR3 protein: CASSETLAGSTDTQYF

clone size: .
D gene: .
J gene: TRBJ2-7
V gene: TRBV21-1
CDR3 DNA: TGTGCCAGCAGCAAAGGGCCTGGCGGGGACGAGCAGTACTTC
CDR3 protein: CASSKGPGGDEQYF

clone size: .
D gene: .
J gene: TRBJ2-2
V gene: TRBV11-3
CDR3 DNA: TGTGCCAGCAGCTTAGTTACAGGGAGGACCGGGGAGCTGTTTTTT
CDR3 protein: CASSLVTGRTGELFF

clone size: .
D gene: TRBD1
J gene: TRBJ2-1
V gene: TRBV3-1/TRBV3-2
CDR3 DNA: TGTGCCAGCAGCCAAAACAGGGGCCTTGAGCAGTTCTTC
CDR3 protein: CASSQNRGLEQFF

clone size: .
D gene: .
J gene: TRBJ2-2
V gene: TRBV18
CDR3 DNA: TGTGCCAGCTCAAACGGGACACCTAACACCGGGGAGCTGTTTTTT
CDR3 protein: CASSNGTPNTGELFF

clone size: .
D gene: .
J gene: TRBJ1-5
V gene: TRBV6-6
CDR3 DNA: TGTGCCAGCAGTTACTCGGTAGGGCTGGATCAGCCCCAGCATTTT
CDR3 protein: CASSYSVGLDQPQHF

clone size: .
D gene: .
J gene: TRBJ2-7
V gene: TRBV5-1
CDR3 DNA: TGCGCCAGCAGCATAAGGGGGGGAGAGGCCTACGAGCAGTACTTC
CDR3 protein: CASSIRGGEAYEQYF

clone size: .
D gene: .
J gene: TRBJ2-2
V gene: TRBV12-5
CDR3 DNA: TGTGCTAGTGGTCTCTCCTCCGGGGAGCTGTTTTTT
CDR3 protein: CASGLSSGELFF

clone size: .
D gene: .
J gene: TRBJ1-6
V gene: TRBV6-2/TRBV6-3
CDR3 DNA: TGTGCCAGCAGCCTTAAATCTATCGGCGGTTCACCCCTCCACTTT
CDR3 protein: CASSLKSIGGSPLHF

clone size: few
D gene: TRBD2
J gene: TRBJ2-2
V gene: TRBV10-3
CDR3 DNA: TGTGCCATCAGGGCCGGGACTAGCGGGAGCCTTAACACCGGGGAGCTGTTTTTT
CDR3 protein: CAIRAGTSGSLNTGELFF

clone size: .
D gene: .
J gene: TRBJ2-5
V gene: TRBV5-1
CDR3 DNA: TGCGCCAGCAGCTTGGGTAGCGTTAGAGAGACCCAGTACTTC
CDR3 protein: CASSLGSVRETQYF

clone size: .
D gene: .
J gene: TRBJ1-2
V gene: TRBV27
CDR3 DNA: TGTGCCAGCAGTTTAAAACAGGCGTATGGCTACACCTTC
CDR3 protein: CASSLKQAYGYTF

clone size: .
D gene: .
J gene: TRBJ2-1
V gene: TRBV3-1/TRBV3-2
CDR3 DNA: TGTGCCAGCAGCCAAGTTCAGCTATACAATGAGCAGTTCTTC
CDR3 protein: CASSQVQLYNEQFF

clone size: .
D gene: .
J gene: TRBJ1-1
V gene: TRBV1
CDR3 DNA: TGCACCAGCAGCCAAGCTCCAGCCGACACTGAAGCTTTCTTT
CDR3 protein: CTSSQAPADTEAFF

clone size: .
D gene: TRBD1
J gene: TRBJ1-1
V gene: TRBV2
CDR3 DNA: TGTGCCAGCACACCGACAGGGGGCCAGGCCGCTGAAGCTTTCTTT
CDR3 protein: CASTPTGGQAAEAFF

clone size: .
D gene: .
J gene: TRBJ1-2
V gene: TRBV14
CDR3 DNA: TGTGCCAGCAGCCGGACGGCTAACTATGGCTACACCTTC
CDR3 protein: CASSRTANYGYTF

clone size: .
D gene: .
J gene: TRBJ2-1
V gene: TRBV20-1
CDR3 DNA: TGCAGTGCTAGTTCGGGACTCTCTAGCTCCTACAATGAGCAGTTCTTC
CDR3 protein: CSASSGLSSSYNEQFF

clone size: .
D gene: TRBD1
J gene: TRBJ2-5
V gene: TRBV14
CDR3 DNA: TGTGCCAGCAGCCGGGGACAGTTCCAAGAGACCCAGTACTTC
CDR3 protein: CASSRGQFQETQYF

clone size: .
D gene: TRBD1
J gene: TRBJ1-3
V gene: TRBV7-9
CDR3 DNA: TGTGCCAGCAGACTACAGGGGGTTGGAAACACCATATATTTT
CDR3 protein: CASRLQGVGNTIYF

clone size: .
D gene: .
J gene: TRBJ2-7
V gene: TRBV20-1
CDR3 DNA: TGCAGTGCTAAGTTGGTTTACGAGCAGTACTTC
CDR3 protein: CSAKLVYEQYF

clone size: few
D gene: .
J gene: TRBJ1-4
V gene: TRBV30
CDR3 DNA: TGTGCCTGTCATCCGGCGGGGGATGAAAAACTGTTTTTT
CDR3 protein: CACHPAGDEKLFF

clone size: .
D gene: .
J gene: TRBJ2-7
V gene: TRBV4-1
CDR3 DNA: TGCGCCAGCAGCCGTAGGGGGCCCAAAACTAGCGGTACGGGGGAGCAGTACTTC
CDR3 protein: CASSRRGPKTSGTGEQYF

clone size: .
D gene: .
J gene: TRBJ1-3
V gene: TRBV9
CDR3 DNA: TGTGCCAGCAGCCCGCTCCCGAGCTCTGGAAACACCATATATTTT
CDR3 protein: CASSPLPSSGNTIYF